Sequencing of this T cell receptor beta chain was carried out in a study of blood T cells in healthy people across ages. Points from the study as a whole: Roughly linearly, TCR beta diversity per million T cells fell as age increased.

Donor samples were obtained from healthy Caucasian individuals from Russia, aged 6 to 90. The germline V gene encodes CDR1 MNHEY and CDR2 SMNVEV (reference sequence). The CDR3 totals 15 residues. The second PCR ran about 6 to 12 cycles with a sample-barcoded 5' primer and J-beta primers. Tags on each cDNA molecule came from a template-switch adaptor with 12 random nucleotides. Each CDR3 protein gets one entry after TCRdb re-called the 5' RACE reads with MiXCR. The sample includes about 1.8 million distinct CDR3 sequences, 40% to 55% of them seen just once. About this clonotype itself: Its antigen is not identified. Sequence at one end of the junction differs from germline and may be a read error.

The clonotype comes from a middle-aged woman in good health. Material for sequencing was blood. The chain combines TRBV27 with TRBJ2-1, with D possibly TRBD1 on 6 matching bases. This CDR3 is CASSLRQDSYSEQFF. In nucleotides, the CDR3 is TGTGCCAGCAGTCTTCGACAGGACTCCTACAGTGAGCAGTTCTTC.